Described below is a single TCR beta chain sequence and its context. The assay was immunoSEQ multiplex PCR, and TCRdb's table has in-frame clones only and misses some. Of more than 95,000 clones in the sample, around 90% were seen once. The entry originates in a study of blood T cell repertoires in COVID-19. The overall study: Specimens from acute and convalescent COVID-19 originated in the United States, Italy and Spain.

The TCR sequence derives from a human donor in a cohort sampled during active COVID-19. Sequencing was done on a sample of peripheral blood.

The CDR3 sequence: CATSDFTSGSTDTQYF. CDR3 DNA sequence: TGTGCCACCAGTGATTTTACCAGCGGGAGCACAGATACGCAGTATTTT. The chain combines TRBV24-1 with TRBJ2-3; a weak D match, TRBD2 (6 bases). Trimming cost V 1 base and J 0 bases, with 10 bases left between them. The CDR3 length is 16 residues. CDR1 is KGHDR, CDR2 SFDVKD, per germline.